This TCR beta chain was sequenced during a study of CD8+ T cells in alopecia areata (dated 2018 in TCRdb). About the full investigation: In both human patients and the C3H/HeJ mouse model, the study applied high-throughput TCRbeta sequencing to look at T cell clonal expansion in alopecia areata. RNA was extracted with the PAXgene miRNA kit for fixed scalp, the miRNeasy kit for PBMCs, and the RNeasy kit for mouse skin. On the human side, TCRbeta sequencing was run on scalp tissue and on sorted CD4+ and CD8+ peripheral blood T cells from healthy controls and from alopecia areata patients with either patchy or totalis/universalis disease. Scalp clonality was compared across normal scalp (n=4), patchy alopecia areata scalp (n=8), and alopecia totalis/universalis scalp (n=8). TCRbeta CDR3 regions were amplified by immunoSEQ multiplex PCR using 35 Vbeta forward and 13 Jbeta reverse primers. Results the study describes overall, beyond this receptor: Resident alphabeta T cells in normal human skin are also sequenced, complicating scalp TCR repertoire analysis, unlike mouse skin dominated by gammadelta T cells. Shared TCR sequences between patients were less evident than in mice, which may be partly attributable to HLA diversity in the patient population. Lesional scalp, especially in alopecia totalis/universalis, showed higher clonality and more expanded CD8+ clones than normal scalp, suggesting antigenic drive.

Lesional scalp punch biopsies and peripheral blood were obtained from alopecia areata patients. After PBMCs were isolated by density centrifugation and stained for CD3, CD4 and CD8, a FACSAria was used to sort CD4+ and CD8+ T cells. The untreated alopecia areata patients were recruited through a multicenter biomarker study. Blood CD8+ T cells from a handful of biomarker-study patients were further sorted into NKG2D-low and NKG2D-high fractions. With respect to this clone: Its antigen is unknown. No base qualities exist here, and no much larger clone lies one base off it.

There are 15 amino acids in the CDR3, from cysteine to phenylalanine inclusive. This entry keeps only the CDR3 DNA: 45 bases, framed from base 1. Between the V and J ends, shortened by 3 bases and 5 bases respectively, the junction contains 18 bases. The germline V gene encodes CDR1 SGDLS and CDR2 YYNGEE. Preparation of the library involved the immunoSEQ multiplex PCR assay. For TCR sequencing, RNA was extracted from every sample and reverse transcribed into cDNA to serve as template. First-strand cDNA was synthesized using SuperScript III with a 2:1 mix of oligo-dT and random hexamers. A synthetic immune receptor repertoire was used to gauge amplification bias, and whatever bias remained was removed computationally. The authors processed their data as follows. Raw reads were preprocessed to remove errors, and CDR3 was defined according to IMGT conventions as the region from the conserved cysteine to phenylalanine. Clonality was computed by normalizing Shannon entropy by log2 of the number of productive unique TCRs and subtracting the result from 1. CD4 or CD8 identity of scalp clones was inferred by cross-referencing scalp TCRbeta sequences with sorted blood CD4 and CD8 repertoires. The clones in this table, taken by TCRdb from immuneACCESS, are in-frame only. Not every clone is retained; where verified, under half of the shortfall comes from an unresolved V gene, and the cause of the rest is unknown. V and J calls and clone size are those listed in that table; D and trimming were worked out from the DNA. Counted in this sample were 65,000 to 95,000 clones; roughly half of them appeared once. The leading ten clones occupy 5.7% of the sample.

Sequences were obtained from NKG2D-high CD8+ T cells sorted from blood. The cell subset or site tag for this specimen amounts to: sorted CD8+ NKG2D-high blood T cells. The rearranged chain carries TRBV9 and TRBJ2-7; the D gene is possibly TRBD1 or TRBD2, with 5 bases matching each. This receptor was identified in a human donor with alopecia areata. The DNA reads as follows: TGTGCCAGCAGCGAGTGGGGTGGGGGATCCGACGAGCAGTACTTC. Its product reads: CASSEWGGGSDEQYF.